This TCR beta chain was obtained from a study of shared clonotypes between healthy human individuals. General study results and limits: In having few donors, the study represented limited genetic and exposure-history diversity.

TCRdb's copy holds only in-frame clones and misses some; the assay was immunoSEQ multiplex PCR. The sample includes roughly 480,000 clones, around 80% of them seen just once. In the case of this clone: The antigen remains undetermined.

The germline V gene has CDR1 MDHEN and CDR2 SYDVKM. The CDR3 spans 12 residues. Trimming at V came to 6 bases and at J to 8 bases, leaving 4 bases not matched to a gene. The donors, healthy adults who were HIV-negative, had experienced no recent acute infections or vaccinations. This chain uses TRBV28 with TRBJ2-1, with 7 nucleotides matching TRBD2. The receptor was isolated from a woman aged 40-49 years in good health. Some clones in this sample may be carry-over from other donors' samples. The sequenced sample was PBMCs. The CDR3 is CASSQLAYEQFF. CDR3 sequence (DNA): TGTGCCAGCAGCCAACTAGCGTATGAGCAGTTCTTC.